This T cell receptor beta chain was captured by sequencing in a study of blood T cell repertoires in COVID-19. Study context: Italy, Spain and the United States were the sources of the convalescent and acute COVID-19 samples. T cells, B-cell-depleted T cells, or PBMCs provided the cDNA or gDNA that served as material.

Patients of the Seattle cohort, enrolled during active infection, were followed longitudinally. The V gene's germline CDR1 is LNHDA and CDR2 SQIVND (reference sequence). Trimming pared 3 bases from V and 2 bases from J, leaving 7 bases between. The CDR3 runs to 13 residues. The method was immunoSEQ multiplex PCR; TCRdb's version includes in-frame clones alone and lacks a portion of them. The sample lists fewer than 350,000 clones; roughly 90% were seen once. The clonotype was recovered from a woman in her 30s with COVID-19, enrolled during active disease. V is TRBV19 and J is TRBJ1-1, with D perhaps matching TRBD1 (6 bases). The sequenced sample was peripheral blood. The CDR3 reads CASSMGTNTEAFF. The CDR3 nucleotides are TGTGCCAGTAGTATGGGGACAAACACTGAAGCTTTCTTT.